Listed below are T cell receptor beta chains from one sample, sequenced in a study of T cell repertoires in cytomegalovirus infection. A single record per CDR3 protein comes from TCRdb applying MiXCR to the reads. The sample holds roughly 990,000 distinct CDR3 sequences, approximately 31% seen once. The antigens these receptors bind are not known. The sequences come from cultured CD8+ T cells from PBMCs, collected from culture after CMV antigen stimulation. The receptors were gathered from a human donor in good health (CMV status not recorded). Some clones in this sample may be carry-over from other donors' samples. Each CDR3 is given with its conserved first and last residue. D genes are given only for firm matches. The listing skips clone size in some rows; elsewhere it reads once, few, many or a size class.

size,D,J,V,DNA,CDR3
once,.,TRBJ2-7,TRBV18,TGTGCCAGCTCACTTAACCAGGACCGAGCCTACGAGCAGTACTTC,CASSLNQDRAYEQYF
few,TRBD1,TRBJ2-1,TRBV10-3,TGTGCCACCAGACAGGGGATCCAGTTCTTC,CATRQGIQFF
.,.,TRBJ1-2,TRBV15,TGTGCCACCAACCCGATCTTTCGTCCGACAGTCGGGTTAGGCTACACCTTC,CATNPIFRPTVGLGYTF
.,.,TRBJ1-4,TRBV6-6,TGTGCCAGCAGTTTTTCGAACCTCAGGGGAAGAGGCGATGAAAAACTGTTTTTT,CASSFSNLRGRGDEKLFF
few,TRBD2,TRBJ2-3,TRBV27,TGTGCCAGCACCCCGGGGGGGGGAGATACGCAGTATTTT,CASTPGGGDTQYF
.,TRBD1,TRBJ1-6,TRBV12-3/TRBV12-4,TGTGCCAGCAGTTTAGAACAGGGGAACTCACCCCTCCACTTT,CASSLEQGNSPLHF
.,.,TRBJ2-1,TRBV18,TGTGCCAGCTCACCACCGGTCTCTAATTACAATGAGCAGTTCTTC,CASSPPVSNYNEQFF
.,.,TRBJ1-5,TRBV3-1,TGTGCCAGCAGCCAAGATATCCCAGGAATTAGCAATCAGCCCCAGCATTTT,CASSQDIPGISNQPQHF
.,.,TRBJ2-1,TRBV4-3,TGCGCCAGCAGCCCCGGGACAAACCACTTTCAGTTCTTC,CASSPGTNHFQFF
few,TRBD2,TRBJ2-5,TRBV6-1,TGTGCCAGCAGTGAACTAGCGGGGGTGCTATTGGAGACCCAGTACTTC,CASSELAGVLLETQYF
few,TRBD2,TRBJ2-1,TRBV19,TGTGCCAGTAGTATGACAGCGGGGGGCTACAATGAGCAGTTCTTC,CASSMTAGGYNEQFF
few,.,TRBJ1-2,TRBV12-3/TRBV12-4,TGTGCCAGCAGTTTCTGGCAGGGTGAGGGTGGCTACACCTTC,CASSFWQGEGGYTF
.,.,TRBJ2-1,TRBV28,TGTGCCAGCAGTTCCCTCCACAACAATGAGCAGTTCTTC,CASSSLHNNEQFF
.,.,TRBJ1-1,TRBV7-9,TGTGCCAGCAGCTCCGGCATGACCACTGAAGCTTTCTTT,CASSSGMTTEAFF
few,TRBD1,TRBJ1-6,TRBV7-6,TGTGCCAGCAGCCCTAGGACAGGGTCGGCGAATTCACCCCTCCACTTT,CASSPRTGSANSPLHF
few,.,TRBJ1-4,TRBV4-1,TGCGCCAGCAGCCCGGGGGGTGACAATGAAAAACTGTTTTTT,CASSPGGDNEKLFF
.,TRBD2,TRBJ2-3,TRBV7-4,TGTGCCAGCAGAAATCGGGAGGCAGATACGCAGTATTTT,CASRNREADTQYF
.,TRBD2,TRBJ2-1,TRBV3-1,TGTGCCAGCAGCCCTACCAGCGGGGGGAGTTATGAGCAGTTCTTC,CASSPTSGGSYEQFF
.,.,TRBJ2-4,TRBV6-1,TGTGCCAGCAGTGAACTCACTTTCGGAGGTGGAATGAAAAACATTCAGTACTTC,CASSELTFGGGMKNIQYF
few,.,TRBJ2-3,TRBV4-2,TGTGCCAGCAGCCAAGATCCAGGACTACCCACAGATACGCAGTATTTT,CASSQDPGLPTDTQYF
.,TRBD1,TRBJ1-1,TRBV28,TGTGCCAGCAGTTACCAGGGGGAGACTGAAGCTTTCTTT,CASSYQGETEAFF
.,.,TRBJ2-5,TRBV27,TGTGCCAGCAGTTTAGGGTACCGTGCCGAGACCCAGTACTTC,CASSLGYRAETQYF
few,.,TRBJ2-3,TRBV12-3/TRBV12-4,TGTGCCAGCAGTTTCGCCGCAACAGATACGCAGTATTTT,CASSFAATDTQYF
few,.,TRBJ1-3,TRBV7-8,TGTGCCAGCAGCGACCTGAGAAACCTACGCTCTGGAAACACCATATATTTT,CASSDLRNLRSGNTIYF
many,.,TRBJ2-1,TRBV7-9,TGTGCCAGCAGGACGGACAGACCTCCTTACAATGAGCAGTTCTTC,CASRTDRPPYNEQFF
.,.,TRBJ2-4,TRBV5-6,TGTGCCAGCAGCTTGTCGGGGGCAGCCAAAAACATTCAGTACTTC,CASSLSGAAKNIQYF
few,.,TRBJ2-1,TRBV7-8,TGTGCCAGCAGGATACAAGATGAGCAGTTCTTC,CASRIQDEQFF
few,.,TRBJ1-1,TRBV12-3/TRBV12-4,TGTGCCAGCAGTTTGAGTTTTGTGACTGAAGCTTTCTTT,CASSLSFVTEAFF
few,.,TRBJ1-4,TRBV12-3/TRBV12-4,TGTGCCAGCGCCTGGTCCCTCTCGGAGGGTCTAGGGGGGGGCAAGGGTGAAAAACTGTTTTTT,CASAWSLSEGLGGGKGEKLFF
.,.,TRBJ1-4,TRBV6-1,TGTGCCAGCAGCTCTCTGACCCTGGTGAATGAAAAACTGTTTTTT,CASSSLTLVNEKLFF
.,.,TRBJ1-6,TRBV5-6,TGTGCCAGCAGCTACAACCCCAGGGTGTGGGATGATTCACCCCTCCACTTT,CASSYNPRVWDDSPLHF
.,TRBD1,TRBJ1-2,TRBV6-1,TGTGCCAGCAGTCCCACAGGGGGCCTAATCTATGGCTACACCTTC,CASSPTGGLIYGYTF
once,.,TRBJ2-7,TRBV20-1,TGCAGTGCTAGAGATGGTGTCCGGGACTTCTACTACGAGCAGTACTTC,CSARDGVRDFYYEQYF
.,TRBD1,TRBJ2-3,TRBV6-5,TGTGCCAGCAGTCCGGGACAGGGGTATGATACGCAGTATTTT,CASSPGQGYDTQYF
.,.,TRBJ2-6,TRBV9,TGTGCCAGCAGCGCCCCAGGCGCGGCCATCTCTGGGGCCAACGTCCTGACTTTC,CASSAPGAAISGANVLTF
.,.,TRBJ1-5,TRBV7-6,TGTGCCAGCAGCGCTTACGGAGAGGGCAATCAGCCCCAGCATTTT,CASSAYGEGNQPQHF
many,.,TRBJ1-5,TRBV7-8,TGTGCCAGCAGCTTAGAAGGGTTTGCGGGGGCCGGTCAGCCCCAGCATTTT,CASSLEGFAGAGQPQHF
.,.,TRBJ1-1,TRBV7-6,TGTGCCAGCAGCCCCCAAGGCGGGCAGGGAGGCCCGAACACTGAAGCTTTCTTT,CASSPQGGQGGPNTEAFF
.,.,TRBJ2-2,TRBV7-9,TGTGCCAGCAGCAACCCGGGACAGAACACCGGGGAGCTGTTTTTT,CASSNPGQNTGELFF
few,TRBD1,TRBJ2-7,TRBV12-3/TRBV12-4,TGTGCCAGCAGTACCCGGGACAGTCAACCCTACGAGCAGTACTTC,CASSTRDSQPYEQYF
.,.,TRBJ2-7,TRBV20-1,TGCAGTGCCAGGGGGGGGGAGCGCTCCTACGAGCAGTACTTC,CSARGGERSYEQYF
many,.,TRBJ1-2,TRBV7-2,TGTGCCAGCACCCCTGGGGGGGTAAGGGGCTACACCTTC,CASTPGGVRGYTF
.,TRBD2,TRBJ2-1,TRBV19,TGTGCCAGTAGTATTGTCGGGGGGGTGTACAATGAGCAGTTCTTC,CASSIVGGVYNEQFF
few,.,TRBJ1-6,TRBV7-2,TGTGCCAGCAGGGTCGGACAGTTAAATTCACCCCTCCACTTT,CASRVGQLNSPLHF